The clone carrying this T cell receptor (beta chain) is a singleton in its sample. The antigen remains unidentified. The sample comes from a study of OX40 agonist ivuxolimab in advanced cancers. Profiled with immunoSEQ multiplex PCR; TCRdb holds only in-frame clones, not every one. Of under 50,000 clones listed, approximately 90% are singletons. Germline V gives CDR1 MNHEY, CDR2 SMNVEV (reference sequence). The V and J ends lost 3 bases and 0 bases respectively, with 13 bases between them. This CDR3 has 16 amino acids. Broader study findings: The CD4+ and CD8+ T cells in the blood had expanded clonally by week 6 at 0.1 to 3.0 mg/kg.

V and J are TRBV27 and TRBJ2-3; either TRBD1 or TRBD2 may supply D (5 bases each). The TCR comes from an adult with an advanced solid tumor such as melanoma, head and neck, liver or kidney cancer. The specimen comprised CD4+ or CD8+ T cells sorted from blood, sampled in a trial of the OX40 agonist ivuxolimab. The CDR3 reads CASSLTGAPSTDTQYF. In DNA form, the CDR3 reads TGTGCCAGCAGTTTGACCGGGGCTCCTAGCACAGATACGCAGTATTTT.